Following are 7 T cell receptor beta chains from one sample sequenced in a study of blood T cell repertoires in COVID-19. The repertoire was sequenced with immunoSEQ multiplex PCR; TCRdb's copy has only in-frame clones and lacks some. This sample has 150,000 or so clones, with around 80% found just once. The material sequenced was PBMCs or T cells enriched from blood (not recorded which). Receptors originate from a man aged 45-65 years who had recovered from COVID-19.

The chain couples TRBV6-6 to TRBJ1-1; weak D call: TRBD1 (6 bases). V was clipped by 4 bases and J by 4 bases, with 16 bases between them. This CDR3 is 15 amino acids long. CDR1 is MNHNY, CDR2 SVGAGI, per germline (reference sequence). The DNA of the CDR3 is TGTGCCAGCAGTTCTCATGGGGGCAGGAGCACTGAAGCTTTCTTT. Amino acids: CASSSHGGRSTEAFF.

This clone appeared a few times. The chain combines TRBV7-3 with TRBJ2-1, with 7 nucleotides matching TRBD1. The CDR3 is 15 amino acids. Germline values: CDR1 SGHTA, CDR2 FQGTGA. V lost 2 bases, J lost 6 bases, and 7 bases stayed unmatched. The CDR3 loop reads CASSLVVTGINEQFF. CDR3 bases: TGTGCCAGCAGCTTAGTCGTGACAGGGATCAATGAGCAGTTCTTC.

This chain connects TRBV7-8 to TRBJ1-5; possible D gene TRBD1, 5 bases. V lost 3 bases to trimming and J lost 4 bases, with 13 bases between them. The CDR3 has 15 amino acids. The germline gives CDR1 SGHVS, CDR2 FQNEAQ. The CDR3 nucleotides read TGTGCCAGCAGCTTGGCGGGGGTTTCGAATCAGCCCCAGCATTTT. The encoded protein is CASSLAGVSNQPQHF.

The chain joins TRBV6-5 to TRBJ1-1, with unresolved D. Germline CDR1 and CDR2: MNHEY and SVGAGI. The CDR3 runs to 14 residues. V lost 2 bases and J lost 2, with 9 bases in between. The CDR3 here is CASSYSRVNTEAFF. DNA for the CDR3: TGTGCCAGCAGTTACAGCCGGGTCAACACTGAAGCTTTCTTT.

The chain uses TRBV6-4 and TRBJ1-6; D possibly corresponds to TRBD1 (5 bases). Trimming removed 1 base from V and 10 bases from J, with 11 bases in between. Germline values: CDR1 MRHNA, CDR2 SNTAGT. The CDR3 spans 14 residues. The CDR3 bases are TGTGCCAGCAGTGACTTCGGGGGAGGCTCACCCCTCCACTTT. It encodes CASSDFGGGSPLHF.

The V and J genes are TRBV2 and TRBJ1-6, with 8 nucleotides matching TRBD1. J was trimmed by 9 bases and V by 11 bases; bases with no gene match: 12. The CDR3 runs to 14 residues. Germline V gives CDR1 SNHLY, CDR2 FYNNEI. Here the CDR3 reads CALQGADLFSPLHF. CDR3 DNA sequence: TGTGCCCTCCAGGGGGCGGATCTCTTTTCACCCCTCCACTTT.

The V gene is TRBV5-1, the J gene TRBJ1-1; D ambiguous. There are 13 residues in the CDR3. Between the trimmed V and J ends, which lost 7 bases and 2 bases, there was a span of 12 bases. Per germline, CDR1 SGHRS and CDR2 YFSETQ. The CDR3 spells CASAKQKNTEAFF. In DNA form, the CDR3 reads TGCGCCAGCGCGAAACAGAAAAACACTGAAGCTTTCTTT.